This T cell receptor (beta chain) was sequenced during a study of blood T cell repertoires in COVID-19. Study information: The samples span acute and convalescent COVID-19 from the United States, Italy and Spain. From T cells, B-cell-depleted T cells, or PBMCs came the material, which was cDNA or gDNA.

Seattle researchers signed up patients amid active infection and tracked them longitudinally. The V end was cut by 3 bases, the J end by 8 bases, with 13 bases between. The CDR3 sequence is 14 residues long. CDR1 MNHNS and CDR2 SASEGT come from the germline V gene. Generated by immunoSEQ multiplex PCR, the TCRdb table keeps only in-frame clones and is missing some. The sample has about 200,000 clones; about 82% are singletons. The sequence derives from a man aged 60-69 years with COVID-19, enrolled during active disease. The chain combines TRBV6-1 with TRBJ1-4; D gene uncertain. Material for sequencing was peripheral blood. CDR3 bases: TGTGCCAGCAGTGATGGAGGAGTGGGGGAAAAACTGTTTTTT. Protein product: CASSDGGVGEKLFF.